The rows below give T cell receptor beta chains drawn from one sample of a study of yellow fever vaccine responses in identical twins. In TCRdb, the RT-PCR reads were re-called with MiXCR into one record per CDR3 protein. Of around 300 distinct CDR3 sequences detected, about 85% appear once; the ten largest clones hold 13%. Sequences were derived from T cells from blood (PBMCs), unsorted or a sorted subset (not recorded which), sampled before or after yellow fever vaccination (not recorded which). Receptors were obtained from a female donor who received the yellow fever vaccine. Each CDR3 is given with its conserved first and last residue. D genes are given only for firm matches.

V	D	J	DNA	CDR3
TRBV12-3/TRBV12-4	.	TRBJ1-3	TGTGCCAGCAGTTTACTCGGCCATGGAAACACCATATATTTT	CASSLLGHGNTIYF
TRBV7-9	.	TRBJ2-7	TGTGCCAGCAGCTCGACCTACGAGCAGTACTTC	CASSSTYEQYF
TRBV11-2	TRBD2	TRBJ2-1	TGTGCCAGCAGCCACCCGGGACTAGCGGGGGCCAATGAGCAGTTCTTC	CASSHPGLAGANEQFF
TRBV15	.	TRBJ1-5	TGTGCCACCAGCAGAGTGCTTGCCGGGAGCAATCAGCCCCAGCATTTT	CATSRVLAGSNQPQHF